This entry features one T cell receptor (beta chain) sequence. The antigen is undetermined. With 0 bases clipped from V and 7 bases from J, the junction kept 5 bases outside the gene matches. Germline CDR1 and CDR2: MGHRA and YSYEKL. The CDR3 totals 15 residues. Sequencing used immunoSEQ multiplex PCR; TCRdb keeps in-frame clones, though not all of them. This sample has about 130,000 clones, with about 93% found just once. These data are taken from a study of T cell responses to AZD1222 COVID-19 vaccine. Across the study: Second-dose schedules of about 4 or about 12 weeks were combined.

Regarding the study as a whole: In all cases, repertoires were sampled only after the peak T cell response.

The origin of this receptor is an adult in good health. The sample was peripheral blood, taken on day 0 of AZD1222 vaccination. The chain couples TRBV4-1 to TRBJ1-5, with TRBD1 matching over 8 bases. CDR3 loop: CASSQDPDRVQPQHF. The CDR3 DNA follows: TGCGCCAGCAGCCAAGATCCGGACAGGGTCCAGCCCCAGCATTTT.